The entry that follows covers one TCR beta chain sequence. It lacks a known antigen. Within one base of it there is no much larger clone, and no base qualities were kept. Sequencing took place on an Illumina NovaSeq 6000. TCR cDNA was made using 5'RACE template switching, a step that added a universal primer site and unique molecular identifiers. cDNA synthesis was primed from both the TCR alpha and TCR beta constant segments. Library amplification involved two PCR steps, and the second step added sample barcodes and sequencing adapters. Sequencing of the libraries was done on either Illumina HiSeq 2500 (2x100 bp) or NovaSeq (2x150 bp). As for the original processing: Demultiplexing of reads and collapsing into UMI consensus sequences were performed with MIGEC, and V(D)J alignment was carried out with MiXCR. Clonotypes responding to the vaccine were identified with edgeR on replicate PBMC samples, with the criteria of FDR below 0.01 and a log2 fold change above 5 up to day 15. Each bulk clonotype received a CD4 or CD8 identity based on whether the sequenced CD4 or CD8 repertoire contained that clonotype at higher abundance. TCRdb reran the public reads through fastp at Q25 and MiXCR, keeping productive beta chains. Every entry covers one CDR3 protein and lists the most common genes and DNA from its rows. Clone size and V and J calls follow TCRdb, not the original study. Here the sample has around 310,000 distinct CDR3 sequences; 3.5% to 5% occur a single time. The ten largest clones capture approximately 19% of the sample.

This entry comes from a study of T cells after yellow fever vaccination (dated by TCRdb to the late 2010s). In the study overall: The SMART-Seq v4 Ultra Low Input RNA kit was used to prepare libraries from fractions with low cell numbers. To track T-cell clones before and after primary and booster YFV17D yellow fever vaccination, bulk TCR alpha and beta repertoires were sequenced longitudinally. Two healthy male donors, one aged 18 to 30 and one aged 30 to 40 years, made up the cohort. Bulk PBMC replicates and cell subsets were isolated from blood drawn at multiple timepoints before and after both primary and secondary immunization.

CDR3 length: 13 amino acids, cysteine to phenylalanine. Just the 39-base CDR3 DNA is kept, in frame starting at base 1. The junction shows trimming of 1 base on V and 7 bases on J, plus 8 bases between the germline ends. For CDR1 and CDR2, the germline V gene (reference sequence) lists MNHEY and SMNVEV. Summary of the overall study and its limitations: The study included only two donors, which limits how far the findings can be generalized. FACS-sorted repertoires could contain abundant contaminating clonotypes from the bulk population, so computational filtering was required. A small fraction of clonotypes appeared in both the CD4 and CD8 compartments, likely as a result of convergent recombination. Compared with the primary T-cell response, the secondary T-cell response was faster but weaker, reaching its peak on day 5 rather than on day 15. After the booster, most of the clones that had expanded following primary vaccination were detected again (almost 98% of CD4 and around 90% of CD8), which suggests that memory was broadly maintained.

What this sample's treatment or condition label stands for: live attenuated yellow fever vaccine strain. At each blood-draw timepoint, two biological replicates of bulk PBMCs were obtained. PBMCs were isolated from peripheral blood using a standard Ficoll-Paque protocol. TriZol was used to extract RNA from bulk PBMCs, from CD4 and CD8 fractions, and from dextramer-positive and dextramer-negative fractions. The input for sequencing was PBMCs, taken 15 days after the yellow fever booster vaccination. The source of this sequence is a man aged 18 to 35 who received the YFV17D yellow fever vaccine. This receptor chain uses TRBV27 and TRBJ1-5; the D gene cannot be resolved reliably. This receptor carries the CDR3 CASSLFLTQPQHF. The nucleotides are TGTGCCAGCAGTTTATTTCTAACACAGCCCCAGCATTTT.